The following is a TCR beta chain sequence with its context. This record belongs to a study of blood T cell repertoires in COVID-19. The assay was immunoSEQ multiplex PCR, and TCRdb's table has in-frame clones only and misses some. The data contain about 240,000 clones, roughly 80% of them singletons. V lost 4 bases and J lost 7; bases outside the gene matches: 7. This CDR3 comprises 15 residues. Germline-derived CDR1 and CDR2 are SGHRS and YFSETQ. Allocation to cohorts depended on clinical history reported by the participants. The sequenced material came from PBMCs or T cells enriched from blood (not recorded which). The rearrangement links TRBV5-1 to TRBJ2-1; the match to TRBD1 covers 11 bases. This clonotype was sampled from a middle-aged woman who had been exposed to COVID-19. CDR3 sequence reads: CASSGGQGDANEQFF. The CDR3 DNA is TGCGCCAGCAGCGGGGGACAGGGGGACGCGAATGAGCAGTTCTTC. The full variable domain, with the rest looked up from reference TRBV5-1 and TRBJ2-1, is KAGVTQTPRYLIKTRGQQVTLSCSPISGHRSVSWYQQTPGQGLQFLFEYFSETQRNKGNFPGRFSGRQFSNSRSEMNVSTLELGDSALYLCASSGGQGDANEQFFGPGTRLTVL.